This entry is about one T cell receptor beta chain. Its antigen is still unknown. MiXCR, run by TCRdb on the 5' RACE reads, gives a single entry per CDR3 protein. The sample comprises about 390,000 distinct CDR3 sequences, around 24% of which are singletons, and around 16% rests with the top ten. From germline, CDR1 is MNHNS and CDR2 SASEGT. The ends were cut back, 5 bases at V and 13 bases at J, with 15 bases in the middle. This CDR3 has 13 residues. This sample stems from a study of CD8 T cells in ankylosing spondylitis. General study points: Seemingly distinctive of ankylosing spondylitis blood was a TCR beta motif formed by eight highly homologous variants. Disease-associated clones were reportedly significantly overrepresented in matched ankylosing spondylitis synovial fluid.

The rearrangement joins TRBV6-1 to TRBJ1-6; tentative D call: TRBD1 (5 bases). The clonotype comes from a male donor with ankylosing spondylitis. Sequencing input: blood, either unsorted or a sorted T cell fraction (not recorded which). The CDR3 is CASSPLQVFPLHF. The CDR3 bases are TGTGCCAGCAGTCCTCTACAGGTCTTTCCCCTCCACTTT.